Shown below are 4 T cell receptor beta chains from a single sample sequenced in a study of blood T cell repertoires in COVID-19. Sequenced by immunoSEQ multiplex PCR; TCRdb stores in-frame clones only, minus some. This sample has around 140,000 clones, with approximately 80% found just once. Material for sequencing was peripheral blood. These receptors were obtained from a woman aged 55-70 years with acute or convalescent COVID-19.

This clone came up a few times. Here the CDR3 reads CASRLLGASGGSFTGELFF. CDR3 DNA sequence: TGTGCCAGCAGGCTCCTGGGCGCTAGCGGGGGTAGTTTCACCGGGGAGCTGTTTTTT. This chain uses TRBV11-2 with TRBJ2-2, with 10 nucleotides matching TRBD2. The CDR3 is 19 residues long. Germline V lookup: CDR1 SGHAT, CDR2 FQNNGV. V dropped 6 bases and J dropped 4; count of bases not matched to a gene: 17.

This sequence joins TRBV2 and TRBJ2-1, with 10 positions matching TRBD2. Per germline, CDR1 SNHLY and CDR2 FYNNEI. CDR3 length equals 15 residues. J lost 4 bases, V lost 10 bases, and 10 bases had no gene match. The CDR3 here is CATTKTSGPYNEQFF. CDR3 sequence (DNA): TGTGCCACCACTAAGACTAGCGGGCCTTACAATGAGCAGTTCTTC.

The V call is TRBV12-3 or TRBV12-4, the J call TRBJ1-6; D ambiguous. This CDR3 spans 13 amino acids. The V and J ends lost 3 bases and 7 bases respectively, with 7 bases between them. The CDR3 sequence is CASSFLSNSPLHF. The CDR3 DNA sequence: TGTGCCAGCAGTTTCCTTTCGAATTCACCCCTCCACTTT.

In DNA, the CDR3 is TGTGCCAGCAGCCACAGGGGAAAGGAGTACTTC. Translating gives CASSHRGKEYF. This chain joins TRBV6-2 or TRBV6-3 and TRBJ2-7; TRBD1 aligns across 7 bases. CDR3 length: 11 amino acids. With 6 bases clipped from V and 11 bases from J, the junction kept 7 bases outside the gene matches. CDR1 and CDR2 (germline): MNHEY, SVGEGT.